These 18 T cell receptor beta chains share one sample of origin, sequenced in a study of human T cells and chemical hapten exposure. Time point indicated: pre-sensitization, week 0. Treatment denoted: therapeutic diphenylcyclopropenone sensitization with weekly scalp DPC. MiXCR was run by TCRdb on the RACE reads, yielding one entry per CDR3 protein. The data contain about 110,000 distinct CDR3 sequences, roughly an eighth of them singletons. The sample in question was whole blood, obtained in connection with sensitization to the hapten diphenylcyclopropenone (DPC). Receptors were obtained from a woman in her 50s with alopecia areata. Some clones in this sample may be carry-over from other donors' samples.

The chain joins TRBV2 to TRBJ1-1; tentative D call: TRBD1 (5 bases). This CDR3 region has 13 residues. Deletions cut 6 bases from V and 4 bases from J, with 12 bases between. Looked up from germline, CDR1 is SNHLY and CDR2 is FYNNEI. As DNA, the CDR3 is TGTGCCAGCAGGGGGACGGGGATCACTGAAGCTTTCTTT. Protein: CASRGTGITEAFF. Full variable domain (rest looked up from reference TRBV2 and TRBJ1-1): EPEVTQTPSHQVTQMGQEVILRCVPISNHLYFYWYRQILGQKVEFLVSFYNNEISEKSEIFDDQFSVERPDGSNFTLKIRSTKLEDSAMYFCASRGTGITEAFFGQGTRLTVV.

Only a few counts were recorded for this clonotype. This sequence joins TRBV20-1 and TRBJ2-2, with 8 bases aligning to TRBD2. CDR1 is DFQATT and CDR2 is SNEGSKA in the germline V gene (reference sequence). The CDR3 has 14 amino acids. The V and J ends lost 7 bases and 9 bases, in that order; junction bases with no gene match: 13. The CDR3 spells CSVPGTSHIRELFF. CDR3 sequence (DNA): TGCAGTGTTCCCGGGACTAGTCATATCCGGGAGCTGTTTTTT.

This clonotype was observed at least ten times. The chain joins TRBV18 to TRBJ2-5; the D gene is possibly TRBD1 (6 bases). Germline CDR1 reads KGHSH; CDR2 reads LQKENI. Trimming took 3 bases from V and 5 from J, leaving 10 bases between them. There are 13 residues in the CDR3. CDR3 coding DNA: TGTGCCAGCTCACCGCAGGGGACGGAGACCCAGTACTTC. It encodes CASSPQGTETQYF.

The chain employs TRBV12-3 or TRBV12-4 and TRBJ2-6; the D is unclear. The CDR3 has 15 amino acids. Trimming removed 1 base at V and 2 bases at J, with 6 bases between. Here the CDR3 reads CASSLDLAGANVLTF. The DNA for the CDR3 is TGTGCCAGCAGTTTAGACTTAGCTGGGGCCAACGTCCTGACTTTC.

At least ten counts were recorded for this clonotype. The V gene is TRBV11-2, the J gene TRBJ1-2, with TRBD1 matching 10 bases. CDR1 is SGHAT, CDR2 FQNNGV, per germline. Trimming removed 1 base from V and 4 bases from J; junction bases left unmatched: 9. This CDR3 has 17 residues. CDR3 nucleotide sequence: TGTGCCAGCAGCTTAGCCGGGACAGGGGCCGGAAGCTATGGCTACACCTTC. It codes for CASSLAGTGAGSYGYTF.

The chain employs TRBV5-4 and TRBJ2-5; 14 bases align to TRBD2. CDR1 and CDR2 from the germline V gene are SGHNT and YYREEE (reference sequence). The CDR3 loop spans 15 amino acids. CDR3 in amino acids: CVITAGTSGSGTQYF. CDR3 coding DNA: TGTGTCATAACTGCCGGGACTAGCGGGAGTGGGACCCAGTACTTC.

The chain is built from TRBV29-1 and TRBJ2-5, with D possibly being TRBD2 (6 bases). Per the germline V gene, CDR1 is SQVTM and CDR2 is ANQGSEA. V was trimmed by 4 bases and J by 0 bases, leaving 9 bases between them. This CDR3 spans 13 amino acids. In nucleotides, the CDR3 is TGCAGCGTTGCCGGGGGTAACCAAGAGACCCAGTACTTC. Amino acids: CSVAGGNQETQYF.

The CDR3 sequence: CASSLVTTANTEAFF. CDR3 sequence (DNA): TGTGCCAGCAGCTTAGTAACCACCGCGAACACTGAAGCTTTCTTT. J is TRBJ1-1 and V is TRBV7-2; the D is unclear. The CDR3 contains 15 residues. The ends were cut back, 1 base at V and 1 base at J, with 10 bases in the middle. The germline V gene encodes CDR1 SGHTA and CDR2 FQGNSA.

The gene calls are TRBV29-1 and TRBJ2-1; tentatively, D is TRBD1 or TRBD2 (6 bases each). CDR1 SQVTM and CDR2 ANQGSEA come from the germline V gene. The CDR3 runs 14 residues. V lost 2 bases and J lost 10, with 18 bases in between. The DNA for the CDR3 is TGCAGCGTTGAAAAGGGGGGCGCGTATGGCGAGCAGTTCTTC. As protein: CSVEKGGAYGEQFF.

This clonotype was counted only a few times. The CDR3 is CASSQEQSGGPTPRVEQFF. CDR3 nucleotides: TGCGCCAGCAGCCAAGAACAGAGCGGGGGACCGACCCCTCGGGTTGAGCAGTTCTTC. The chain joins TRBV4-1 to TRBJ2-1, with 8 bases aligning to TRBD2. The V and J ends lost 0 bases and 9 bases, in that order; junction bases with no gene match: 19. The CDR3 runs 19 residues. The germline V gene encodes CDR1 MGHRA and CDR2 YSYEKL.

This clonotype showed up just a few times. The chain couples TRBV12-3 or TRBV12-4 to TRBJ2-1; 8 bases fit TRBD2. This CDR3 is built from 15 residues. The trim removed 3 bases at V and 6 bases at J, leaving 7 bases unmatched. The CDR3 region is CASSFWREAFNEQFF. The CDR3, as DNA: TGTGCCAGCAGTTTCTGGCGGGAGGCCTTCAATGAGCAGTTCTTC.

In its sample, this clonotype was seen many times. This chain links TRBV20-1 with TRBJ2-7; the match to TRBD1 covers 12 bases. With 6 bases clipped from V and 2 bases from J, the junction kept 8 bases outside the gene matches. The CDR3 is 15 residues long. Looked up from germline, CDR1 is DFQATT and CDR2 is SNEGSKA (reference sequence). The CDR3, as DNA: TGCAGTGCGCCCCCCGGGACAGGGGGCCCCTACGAGCAGTACTTC. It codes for CSAPPGTGGPYEQYF.

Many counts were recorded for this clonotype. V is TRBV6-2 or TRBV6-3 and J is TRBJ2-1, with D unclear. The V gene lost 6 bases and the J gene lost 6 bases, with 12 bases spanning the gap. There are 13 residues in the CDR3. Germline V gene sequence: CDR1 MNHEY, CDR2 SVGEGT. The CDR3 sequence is CASRIGSGNEQFF. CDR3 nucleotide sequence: TGTGCCAGCAGGATCGGATCAGGCAATGAGCAGTTCTTC.

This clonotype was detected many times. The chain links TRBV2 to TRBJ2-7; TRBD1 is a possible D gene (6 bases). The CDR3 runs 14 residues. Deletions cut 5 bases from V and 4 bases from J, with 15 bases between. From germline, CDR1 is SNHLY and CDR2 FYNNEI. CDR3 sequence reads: CASSRDRSGYEQYF. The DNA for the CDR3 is TGTGCCAGCAGTAGAGACAGGTCAGGGTACGAGCAGTACTTC. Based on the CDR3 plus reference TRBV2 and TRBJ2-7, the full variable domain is EPEVTQTPSHQVTQMGQEVILRCVPISNHLYFYWYRQILGQKVEFLVSFYNNEISEKSEIFDDQFSVERPDGSNFTLKIRSTKLEDSAMYFCASSRDRSGYEQYFGPGTRLTVT.

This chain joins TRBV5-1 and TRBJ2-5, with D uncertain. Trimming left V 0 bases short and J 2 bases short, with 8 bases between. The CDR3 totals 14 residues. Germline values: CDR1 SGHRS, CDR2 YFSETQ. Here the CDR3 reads CASSLADIQETQYF. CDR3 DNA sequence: TGCGCCAGCAGCTTGGCCGACATTCAAGAGACCCAGTACTTC.

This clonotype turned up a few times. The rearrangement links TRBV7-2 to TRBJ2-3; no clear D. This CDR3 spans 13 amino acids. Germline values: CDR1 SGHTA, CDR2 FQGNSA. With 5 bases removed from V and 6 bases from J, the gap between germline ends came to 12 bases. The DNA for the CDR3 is TGTGCCAGCAGCCCTCGACGACGGGATACGCAGTATTTT. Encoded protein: CASSPRRRDTQYF.

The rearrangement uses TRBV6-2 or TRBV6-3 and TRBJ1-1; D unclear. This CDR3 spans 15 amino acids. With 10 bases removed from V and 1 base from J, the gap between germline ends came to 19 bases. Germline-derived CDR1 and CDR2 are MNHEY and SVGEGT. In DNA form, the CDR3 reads TGTGCCAACCCTAGGAGCCGGGAGGGGAACACTGAAGCTTTCTTT. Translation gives CANPRSREGNTEAFF.

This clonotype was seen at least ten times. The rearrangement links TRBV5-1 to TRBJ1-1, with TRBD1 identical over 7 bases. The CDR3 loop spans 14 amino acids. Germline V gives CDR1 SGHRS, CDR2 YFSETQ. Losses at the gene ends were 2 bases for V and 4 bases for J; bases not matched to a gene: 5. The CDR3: CASSLQGFATEAFF. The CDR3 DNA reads TGCGCCAGCAGCTTACAGGGGTTCGCCACTGAAGCTTTCTTT.